This TCR beta chain comes out of a study of technical replicates of blood from a few donors. The germline V gene has CDR1 SNHLY and CDR2 FYNNEI. Trimming pared 1 base from V and 0 bases from J, leaving 11 bases between. The CDR3 consists of 16 residues. Libraries were prepared by immunoSEQ multiplex PCR; TCRdb keeps only in-frame clonotypes and omits some of them. Of about 94,000 clones in the sample, around 96% were seen once. Sequenced: T cells isolated from PBMCs. The chain carries TRBV2 and TRBJ2-3; D might be TRBD2 (7 bases). The clonotype originates from a human donor in good health. CDR3 DNA sequence: TGTGCCAGCAGTGAAGAGGGGGGGTCTAGCACAGATACGCAGTATTTT. Encoded protein: CASSEEGGSSTDTQYF.